The present entry profiles one T cell receptor (beta chain) with its context. The record originates from a study of radiotherapy plus CTLA-4 blockade in lung cancer. At the level of the study: Under 20% of enrolled patients responded objectively, and more than 25% had disease control.

Assay used: immunoSEQ multiplex PCR; TCRdb lists only in-frame clones, some missing. The table includes tens of thousands of clones, around 81% detected once. People whose metastatic non-small-cell lung cancer was chemo-refractory got focal radiation along with CTLA-4 blockade by ipilimumab. This sequence was found in a human donor with non-small cell lung cancer who had a partial response to radiotherapy plus ipilimumab. Some clones in this sample may be carry-over from other donors' samples. This material consisted of peripheral blood, taken from a patient treated with radiotherapy plus ipilimumab.

The DNA for the CDR3 is TGTGCCAGCAGCTTACGTTGGGACAGGGTGGCCTTCGAGCAGTACTTC. Amino acid sequence: CASSLRWDRVAFEQYF. The chain has TRBV7-2 and TRBJ2-7; 9 bases are shared with TRBD1. The CDR3 length is 16 residues. V was pared by 2 bases and J by 6 bases, with 11 bases of the junction left unmatched. The germline gives CDR1 SGHTA, CDR2 FQGNSA.